What follows are 24 T cell receptor beta chains derived from one specimen sequenced in a study of T cells in Graves' hyperthyroidism and ophthalmopathy. TCR beta CDR3 sequences were amplified from RNA transcripts. HTBI primers were the set used in a first-round RT-PCR of the TCR CDR3. TCRdb re-derived calls from the multiplex PCR reads in MiXCR, one entry per CDR3 protein. The data hold 650,000 to 750,000 distinct CDR3 sequences, with 12% to 15% observed a single time. The sequencing sample was made of blood. These receptors were taken from a young woman with Graves' hyperthyroidism.

This clonotype was recorded at least ten times. The chain couples TRBV2 to TRBJ2-3; TRBD1 aligns across 8 bases. This CDR3 spans 16 amino acids. The germline gives CDR1 SNHLY, CDR2 FYNNEI. The trim removed 3 bases at V and 6 bases at J, leaving 11 bases unmatched. The CDR3: CASSDYWGQVADTQYF. DNA of the CDR3: TGTGCCAGCAGTGACTACTGGGGACAGGTTGCGGATACGCAGTATTTT.

This clonotype has ten or more counts. The V and J genes are TRBV27 and TRBJ1-4, with a weak D call TRBD1 (5 bases). This CDR3 is built from 16 residues. CDR1 is MNHEY, CDR2 SMNVEV, per germline (reference sequence). Trimming removed 4 bases from V and 4 bases from J, with 16 bases in between. CDR3: CASSSAHRQFNEKLFF. The CDR3 coding sequence is TGTGCCAGCAGTTCAGCCCACCGACAGTTTAATGAAAAACTGTTTTTT.

This clonotype was seen a few times. The gene calls are TRBV30 and TRBJ2-1; D unresolved. Germline V gives CDR1 GTSNPN, CDR2 SVGIG (reference sequence). The CDR3 contains 14 residues. With 0 bases removed from V and 6 bases from J, the gap between germline ends came to 12 bases. The DNA for the CDR3 is TGTGCCTGGAGTGTATTATTAGGCGGCAATGAGCAGTTCTTC. Its protein is CAWSVLLGGNEQFF.

This clonotype was counted many times. The J gene is TRBJ1-1, the V gene TRBV2, with D uncertain. The germline CDR1 and CDR2 sequences are SNHLY and FYNNEI. The CDR3 is made up of 13 amino acids. V was trimmed by 6 bases and J by 4 bases, leaving 12 bases between them. The CDR3 loop is CASRFSPGTEAFF. CDR3 DNA sequence: TGTGCCAGCAGGTTCTCGCCAGGCACTGAAGCTTTCTTT.

This clonotype has more than one count but fewer than ten. This chain joins TRBV11-2 and TRBJ2-7; D gene ambiguous. V lost 3 bases to trimming and J lost 1 base, with 7 bases between them. CDR1 and CDR2 (germline): SGHAT, FQNNGV. CDR3 length equals 13 residues. The CDR3 region is CASSLFRSYEQYF. As DNA, the CDR3 is TGTGCCAGCAGCTTGTTTCGGTCCTACGAGCAGTACTTC.

This clonotype was detected only a few times. The V gene is TRBV27, the J gene TRBJ2-7; 10 bases match TRBD1. This CDR3 region has 13 residues. Germline loops: CDR1 MNHEY, CDR2 SMNVEV (reference sequence). V gave up 5 bases and J gave up 7 bases; unmatched junction bases: 5. The CDR3 sequence is CASSIGQGGEQYF. The CDR3 bases are TGTGCCAGCAGTATTGGACAGGGGGGAGAGCAGTACTTC.

Ten or more counts support this clonotype. The J gene is TRBJ2-7, the V gene TRBV7-9, with 8 nucleotides matching TRBD2. V lost 4 bases, J lost 0 bases, and 5 bases stayed unmatched. Per the germline V gene, CDR1 is SEHNR and CDR2 is FQNEAQ (reference sequence). The CDR3 runs 15 residues. The CDR3 here is CASSSGGGYSYEQYF. The DNA of the CDR3 is TGTGCCAGCAGCTCCGGGGGGGGATACTCCTACGAGCAGTACTTC.

This clonotype turned up a few times. This CDR3 reads CASSTQGAPNEKLFF. The CDR3 DNA reads as TGTGCCAGCAGTACCCAGGGGGCTCCTAATGAAAAACTGTTTTTT. The chain has TRBV12-3 or TRBV12-4 and TRBJ1-4, with 8 nucleotides matching TRBD1. Trimming at V came to 5 bases and at J to 3 bases, leaving 5 bases not matched to a gene. The CDR3 runs to 15 residues.

V is TRBV19 and J is TRBJ1-1; 10 bases map to TRBD1. CDR1 and CDR2 (germline): LNHDA, SQIVND (reference sequence). The CDR3 extends over 16 amino acids. After removal of 8 bases from V and 3 bases from J, the junction contained 12 bases not matched to a gene. This CDR3 is CASRGGQGVLDTEAFF. CDR3 sequence (DNA): TGTGCCAGTCGAGGTGGACAGGGGGTTTTGGACACTGAAGCTTTCTTT.

The CDR3 spells CASSVDGIGRETGELFF. The CDR3 DNA sequence: TGTGCCAGCAGCGTAGATGGTATCGGGCGGGAGACCGGGGAGCTGTTTTTT. The chain is built from TRBV9 and TRBJ2-2; 7 bases align to TRBD2. The CDR3 extends over 17 amino acids. Germline CDR1 and CDR2: SGDLS and YYNGEE. V shed 0 bases, J shed 5 bases, and the junction held 10 bases outside the gene matches.

In its sample, this clonotype was seen many times. The genes are TRBV30 and TRBJ1-1; D gene unclear. The V gene lost 5 bases and the J gene lost 4 bases, with 20 bases spanning the gap. CDR3 length: 15 residues. CDR1 GTSNPN and CDR2 SVGIG come from the germline V gene (reference sequence). The CDR3 here is CAWHAPRRWATEAFF. CDR3 sequence (DNA): TGTGCCTGGCACGCGCCTCGCCGTTGGGCCACTGAAGCTTTCTTT. Drawing the rest from reference TRBV30 and TRBJ1-1, the complete variable domain is SQTIHQWPATLVQPVGSPLSLECTVEGTSNPNLYWYRQAAGRGLQLLFYSVGIGQISSEVPQNLSASRPQDRQFILSSKKLLLSDSGFYLCAWHAPRRWATEAFFGQGTRLTVV.

The chain recombines TRBV25-1 with TRBJ2-1; D may be TRBD2 (6 bases). The CDR3 loop spans 13 amino acids. V lost 1 base and J lost 10, with 11 bases in between. Germline V gives CDR1 MGHDK, CDR2 SYGVNS. The CDR3 loop reads CASSESLLAEQFF. The CDR3 DNA reads TGTGCCAGCAGTGAATCCTTGCTAGCGGAGCAGTTCTTC.

V and J are TRBV7-9 and TRBJ2-2; the D is unclear. The CDR3 loop spans 14 amino acids. Germline V gene sequence: CDR1 SEHNR, CDR2 FQNEAQ (reference sequence). V was pared by 1 base and J by 3 bases, with 6 bases between. DNA for the CDR3: TGTGCCAGCAGCTTAGGGGCAGACACCGGGGAGCTGTTTTTT. Translated: CASSLGADTGELFF.

Only a few counts were recorded for this clonotype. The genes are TRBV28 and TRBJ2-7, with 7 bases fitting TRBD1. The CDR3 is made up of 13 amino acids. After removal of 9 bases from V and 2 bases from J, the junction contained 7 bases not matched to a gene. The germline CDR1 and CDR2 sequences are MDHEN and SYDVKM. The DNA of the CDR3 is TGTGCCAGTACAGGGGATGCGACCTACGAGCAGTACTTC. Translating gives CASTGDATYEQYF. The entire variable domain, with the rest obtained from reference TRBV28 and TRBJ2-7, is as follows: DVKVTQSSRYLVKRTGEKVFLECVQDMDHENMFWYRQDPGLGLRLIYFSYDVKMKEKGDIPEGYSVSREKKERFSLILESASTNQTSMYLCASTGDATYEQYFGPGTRLTVT.

This sequence joins TRBV20-1 and TRBJ2-5, with 14 bases that match TRBD2. The length of the CDR3 is 16 residues. V lost 2 bases, J lost 4 bases, and 6 bases stayed unmatched. In germline, CDR1 is DFQATT, CDR2 SNEGSKA (reference sequence). The CDR3 DNA reads as TGCAGTGCTAGACTGGGACTAGCGGGAGTGGGAGAGACCCAGTACTTC. Residues: CSARLGLAGVGETQYF.

The chain links TRBV5-1 to TRBJ1-2, with 7 bases fitting TRBD1. The CDR3 extends over 14 amino acids. The trim removed 5 bases at V and 4 bases at J, leaving 8 bases unmatched. Germline CDR1 reads SGHRS; CDR2 reads YFSETQ. CDR3 DNA: TGCGCCAGCAGTTCCCCGGGGGACAGCTATGGCTACACCTTC. Translated: CASSSPGDSYGYTF.

This clonotype was detected only a few times. CDR3 loop: CSARDKRAEAFF. The CDR3 DNA sequence: TGCAGTGCTAGAGATAAAAGGGCTGAAGCTTTCTTT. This chain connects TRBV20-1 to TRBJ1-1; D not resolved. The CDR3 length is 12 residues. Germline values: CDR1 DFQATT, CDR2 SNEGSKA (reference sequence). V lost 0 bases to trimming and J lost 6 bases, with 8 bases between them.

This clonotype was observed a few times. The chain links TRBV7-3 to TRBJ2-2, with TRBD1 identical over 9 bases. From germline, CDR1 is SGHTA and CDR2 FQGTGA. Trimming cost V 6 bases and J 4 bases; bases outside gene matches: 6. The CDR3 is made up of 15 amino acids. DNA of the CDR3: TGTGCCAGCAGTCCCGGGACAGGGAGCACCGGGGAGCTGTTTTTT. As protein: CASSPGTGSTGELFF.

This clonotype was counted at least ten times. J is TRBJ2-7 and V is TRBV27; D possibly matches TRBD1 or TRBD2 (5 bases each). The CDR3 has 15 amino acids. Germline CDR1 reads MNHEY; CDR2 reads SMNVEV (reference sequence). V dropped 3 bases and J dropped 2 bases, with 14 bases sitting between them. The CDR3 coding sequence is TGTGCCAGCAGTTTTGGGACGTTTGGGGCCTACGAGCAGTACTTC. Its translation: CASSFGTFGAYEQYF.

This sequence joins TRBV6-5 and TRBJ1-1; D is ambiguous. This CDR3 spans 15 amino acids. Germline V gives CDR1 MNHEY, CDR2 SVGAGI. The V end was cut by 2 bases, the J end by 0 bases, with 10 bases between. The CDR3 spells CASSYSAGMNTEAFF. The CDR3 nucleotides are TGTGCCAGCAGTTACAGCGCAGGTATGAACACTGAAGCTTTCTTT.

This clonotype was counted many times. A junction boundary mismatches the germline segment, possibly from a read error. The chain joins TRBV3-1 to TRBJ2-5, with unresolved D. The CDR3 extends over 17 amino acids. Germline CDR1 LGHDT, CDR2 YNNKEL (reference sequence). The CDR3 spells CASSQAKRLPDQETQYF. The DNA for the CDR3 is TGTGCCAGCAGCCAAGCCAAACGGTTGCCAGATCAAGAAACCCAGTACTTC.

This clonotype was recorded at least ten times. This chain uses TRBV28 with TRBJ2-3, with 10 positions matching TRBD2. Unmatched junction bases numbered 12, after V lost 3 bases and J lost 0 bases. The germline V gene encodes CDR1 MDHEN and CDR2 SYDVKM. The CDR3 consists of 19 residues. CDR3 residues: CASSFPRLAGSTSTDTQYF. CDR3 sequence (DNA): TGTGCCAGCAGTTTTCCCCGACTAGCGGGCTCGACTAGCACAGATACGCAGTATTTT.

This clonotype occurred many times. The V and J genes are TRBV7-9 and TRBJ2-1; D unclear. V gave up 2 bases and J gave up 7 bases, with 6 bases separating them. This CDR3 contains 12 residues. Germline V gene lookup returns CDR1 SEHNR and CDR2 FQNEAQ (reference sequence). The CDR3 nucleotides read TGTGCCAGCAGCTTAATGGGTAATGAGCAGTTCTTC. The encoded protein is CASSLMGNEQFF. The full variable domain, with the rest looked up from reference TRBV7-9 and TRBJ2-1, is DTGVSQNPRHKITKRGQNVTFRCDPISEHNRLYWYRQTLGQGPEFLTYFQNEAQLEKSRLLSDRFSAERPKGSFSTLEIQRTEQGDSAMYLCASSLMGNEQFFGPGTRLTVL.

This clonotype was picked up many times. The genes are TRBV6-5 and TRBJ2-4; no clear D. The CDR3 consists of 14 residues. V gave up 0 bases and J gave up 0 bases, with 3 bases separating them. Per the germline V gene, CDR1 is MNHEY and CDR2 is SVGAGI. The CDR3 region has the DNA TGTGCCAGCAGTTACTCGTTAGCCAAAAACATTCAGTACTTC. Amino acid sequence: CASSYSLAKNIQYF.